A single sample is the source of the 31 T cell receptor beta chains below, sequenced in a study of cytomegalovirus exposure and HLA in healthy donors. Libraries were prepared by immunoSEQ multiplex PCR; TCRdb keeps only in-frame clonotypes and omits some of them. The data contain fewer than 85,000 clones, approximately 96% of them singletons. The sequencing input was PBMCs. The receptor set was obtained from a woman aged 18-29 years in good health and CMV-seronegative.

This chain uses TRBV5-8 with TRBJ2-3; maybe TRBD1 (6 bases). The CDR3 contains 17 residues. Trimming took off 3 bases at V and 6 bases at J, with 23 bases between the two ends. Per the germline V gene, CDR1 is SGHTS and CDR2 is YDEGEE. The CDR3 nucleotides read TGTGCCAGCAGCTCACGAGATGACAGGTGGGGTGGGGATACGCAGTATTTT. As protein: CASSSRDDRWGGDTQYF.

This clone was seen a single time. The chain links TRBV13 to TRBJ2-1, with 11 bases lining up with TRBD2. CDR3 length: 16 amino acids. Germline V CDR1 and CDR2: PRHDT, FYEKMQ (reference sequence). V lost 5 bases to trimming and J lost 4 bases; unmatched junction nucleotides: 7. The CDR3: CASSITSGSLYNEQFF. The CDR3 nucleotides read TGTGCCAGCAGCATCACTAGCGGGAGTTTGTACAATGAGCAGTTCTTC.

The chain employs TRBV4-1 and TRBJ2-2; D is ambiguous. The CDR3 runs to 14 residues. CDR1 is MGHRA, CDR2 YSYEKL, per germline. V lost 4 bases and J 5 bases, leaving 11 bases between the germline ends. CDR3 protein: CASSPPFGTGELFF. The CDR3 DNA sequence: TGCGCCAGCAGCCCGCCCTTCGGGACCGGGGAGCTGTTTTTT.

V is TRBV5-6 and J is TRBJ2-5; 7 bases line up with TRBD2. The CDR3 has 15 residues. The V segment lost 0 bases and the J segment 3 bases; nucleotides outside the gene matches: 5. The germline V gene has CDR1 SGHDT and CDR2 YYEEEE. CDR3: CASSLVGLGKETQYF. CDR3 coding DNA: TGTGCCAGCAGCTTGGTTGGACTAGGGAAAGAGACCCAGTACTTC.

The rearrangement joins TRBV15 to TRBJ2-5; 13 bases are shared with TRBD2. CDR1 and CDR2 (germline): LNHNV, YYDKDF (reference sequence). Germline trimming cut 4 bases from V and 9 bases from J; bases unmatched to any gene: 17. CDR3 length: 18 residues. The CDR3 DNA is TGTGCCACCAGCAACGACCTCATACTAGCGGGAGGGTTCGCGGCCCAGTACTTC. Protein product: CATSNDLILAGGFAAQYF.

CDR3 loop: CASSREGSRNSYEQYF. The CDR3 DNA reads TGTGCCAGCAGTAGAGAAGGGAGCAGGAATTCCTACGAGCAGTACTTC. This chain uses TRBV2 with TRBJ2-7; D might be TRBD2 (5 bases). The V gene lost 5 bases and the J gene lost 1 base, with 18 bases spanning the gap. The CDR3 runs 16 residues. Germline CDR1 is SNHLY and CDR2 is FYNNEI. Full variable domain (outside the CDR3, taken from reference TRBV2 and TRBJ2-7): EPEVTQTPSHQVTQMGQEVILRCVPISNHLYFYWYRQILGQKVEFLVSFYNNEISEKSEIFDDQFSVERPDGSNFTLKIRSTKLEDSAMYFCASSREGSRNSYEQYFGPGTRLTVT.

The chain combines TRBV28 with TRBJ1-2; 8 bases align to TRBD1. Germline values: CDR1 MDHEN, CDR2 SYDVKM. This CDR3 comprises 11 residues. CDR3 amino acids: CVSTGGYGYTF. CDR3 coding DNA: TGTGTCTCAACAGGGGGCTATGGCTACACCTTC.

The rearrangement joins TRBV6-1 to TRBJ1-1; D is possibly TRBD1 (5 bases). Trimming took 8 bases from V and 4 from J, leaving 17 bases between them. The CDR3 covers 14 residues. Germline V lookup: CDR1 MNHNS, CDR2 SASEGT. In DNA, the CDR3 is TGTGCCAGCGATACCAGGGATTTAGGCACTGAAGCTTTCTTT. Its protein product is CASDTRDLGTEAFF.

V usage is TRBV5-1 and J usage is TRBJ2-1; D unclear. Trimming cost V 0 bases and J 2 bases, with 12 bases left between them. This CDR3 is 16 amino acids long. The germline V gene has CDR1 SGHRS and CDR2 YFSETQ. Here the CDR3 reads CASSLDSGNPYNEQFF. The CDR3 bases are TGCGCCAGCAGCTTGGATTCCGGTAACCCCTACAATGAGCAGTTCTTC.

The CDR3 coding sequence is TGTGCCATTTGGGGGACTAGCGGGAGGCCCGATCGTGAAAACATTCAGTACTTC. Translation gives CAIWGTSGRPDRENIQYF. V is TRBV7-9 and J is TRBJ2-4; the match to TRBD2 covers 15 bases. The CDR3 contains 18 residues. V gave up 10 bases and J gave up 5 bases; unmatched junction bases: 15. Germline V gene lookup returns CDR1 SEHNR and CDR2 FQNEAQ (reference sequence).

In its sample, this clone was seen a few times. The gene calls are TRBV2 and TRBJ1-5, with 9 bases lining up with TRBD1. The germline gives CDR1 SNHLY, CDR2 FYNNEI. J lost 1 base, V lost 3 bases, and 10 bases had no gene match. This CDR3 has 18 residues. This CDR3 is CASSDPGQGLMSNQPQHF. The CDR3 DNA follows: TGTGCCAGCAGTGACCCGGGACAGGGATTGATGAGCAATCAGCCCCAGCATTTT.

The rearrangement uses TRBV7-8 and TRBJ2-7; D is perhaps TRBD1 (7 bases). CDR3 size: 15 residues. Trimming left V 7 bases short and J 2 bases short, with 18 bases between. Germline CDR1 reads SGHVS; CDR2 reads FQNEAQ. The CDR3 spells CASNPRGTATYEQYF. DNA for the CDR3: TGTGCCAGCAACCCCCGGGGGACAGCAACCTACGAGCAGTACTTC.

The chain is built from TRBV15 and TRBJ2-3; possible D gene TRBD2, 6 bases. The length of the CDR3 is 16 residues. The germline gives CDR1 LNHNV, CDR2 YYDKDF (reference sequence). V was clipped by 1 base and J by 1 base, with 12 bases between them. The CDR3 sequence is CATSRVGGRGTDTQYF. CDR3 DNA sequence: TGTGCCACCAGCAGAGTTGGGGGGAGAGGCACAGATACGCAGTATTTT.

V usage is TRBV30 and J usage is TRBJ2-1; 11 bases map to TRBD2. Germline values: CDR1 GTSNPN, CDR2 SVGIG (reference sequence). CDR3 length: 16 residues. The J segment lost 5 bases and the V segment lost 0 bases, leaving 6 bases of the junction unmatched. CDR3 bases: TGTGCCTGGAGTGTGGGACTAGCGGTGATCCACAATGAGCAGTTCTTC. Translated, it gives CAWSVGLAVIHNEQFF.

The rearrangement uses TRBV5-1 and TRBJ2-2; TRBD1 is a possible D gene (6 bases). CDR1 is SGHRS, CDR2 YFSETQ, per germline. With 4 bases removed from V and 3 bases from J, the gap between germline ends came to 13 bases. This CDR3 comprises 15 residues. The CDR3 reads CASSPLDSYTGELFF. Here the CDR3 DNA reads TGCGCCAGCAGCCCCCTGGACAGCTACACCGGGGAGCTGTTTTTT.

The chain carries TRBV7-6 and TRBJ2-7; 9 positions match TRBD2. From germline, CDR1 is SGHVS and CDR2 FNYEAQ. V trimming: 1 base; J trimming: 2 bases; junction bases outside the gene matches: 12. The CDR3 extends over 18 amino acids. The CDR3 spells CASSLGATWTSETYEQYF. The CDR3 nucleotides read TGTGCCAGCAGCTTAGGGGCCACATGGACTAGCGAGACCTACGAGCAGTACTTC.

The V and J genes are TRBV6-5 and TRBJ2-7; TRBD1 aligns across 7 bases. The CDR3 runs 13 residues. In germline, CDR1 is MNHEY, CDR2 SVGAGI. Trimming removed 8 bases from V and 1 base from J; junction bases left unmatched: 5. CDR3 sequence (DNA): TGTGCCAGCCGGGACAGCTCATCCTACGAGCAGTACTTC. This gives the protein CASRDSSSYEQYF.

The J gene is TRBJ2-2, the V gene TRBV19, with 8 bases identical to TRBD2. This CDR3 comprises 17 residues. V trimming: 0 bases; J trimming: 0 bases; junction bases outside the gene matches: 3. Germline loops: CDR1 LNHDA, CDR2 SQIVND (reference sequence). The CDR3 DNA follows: TGTGCCAGTAGTATAGATCTTAGCGGGACGAACACCGGGGAGCTGTTTTTT. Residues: CASSIDLSGTNTGELFF.

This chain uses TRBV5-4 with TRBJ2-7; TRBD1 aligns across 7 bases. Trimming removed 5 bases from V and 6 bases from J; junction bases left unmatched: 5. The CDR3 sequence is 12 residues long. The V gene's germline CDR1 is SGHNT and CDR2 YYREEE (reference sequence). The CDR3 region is CASRNRGREQYF. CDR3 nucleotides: TGTGCCAGCAGAAACAGGGGACGCGAGCAGTACTTC. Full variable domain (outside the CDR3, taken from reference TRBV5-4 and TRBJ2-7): ETGVTQSPTHLIKTRGQQVTLRCSSQSGHNTVSWYQQALGQGPQFIFQYYREEENGRGNFPPRFSGLQFPNYSSELNVNALELDDSALYLCASRNRGREQYFGPGTRLTVT.

CDR3 residues: CASKKREGPGELFF. The DNA for the CDR3 is TGTGCCAGCAAAAAGCGGGAGGGCCCCGGGGAGCTGTTTTTT. This chain uses TRBV6-5 with TRBJ2-2; TRBD2 matches 10 bases. This CDR3 is 14 amino acids long. Per germline, CDR1 MNHEY and CDR2 SVGAGI. Germline trimming cut 7 bases from V and 6 bases from J; bases unmatched to any gene: 5.

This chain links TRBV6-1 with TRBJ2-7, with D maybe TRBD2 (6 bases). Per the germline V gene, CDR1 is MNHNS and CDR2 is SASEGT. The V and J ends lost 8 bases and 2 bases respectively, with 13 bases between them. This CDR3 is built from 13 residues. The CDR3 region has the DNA TGTGCCAGCTGGCGGGACTCTCCCTACGAGCAGTACTTC. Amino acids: CASWRDSPYEQYF.

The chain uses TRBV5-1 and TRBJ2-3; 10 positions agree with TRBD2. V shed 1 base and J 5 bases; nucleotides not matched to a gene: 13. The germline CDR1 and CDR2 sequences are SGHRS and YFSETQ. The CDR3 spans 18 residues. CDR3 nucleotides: TGCGCCAGCAGCTTGAGTTACCTAGCGGGAGTTGATGGAGATACGCAGTATTTT. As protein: CASSLSYLAGVDGDTQYF. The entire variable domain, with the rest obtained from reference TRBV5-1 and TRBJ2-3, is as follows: KAGVTQTPRYLIKTRGQQVTLSCSPISGHRSVSWYQQTPGQGLQFLFEYFSETQRNKGNFPGRFSGRQFSNSRSEMNVSTLELGDSALYLCASSLSYLAGVDGDTQYFGPGTRLTVL.

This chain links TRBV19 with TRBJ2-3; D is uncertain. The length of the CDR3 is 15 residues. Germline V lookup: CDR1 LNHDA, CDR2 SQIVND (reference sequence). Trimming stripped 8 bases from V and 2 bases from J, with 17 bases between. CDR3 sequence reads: CASCDGFKNTDTQYF. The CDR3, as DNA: TGTGCCAGTTGTGACGGGTTCAAAAACACAGATACGCAGTATTTT.

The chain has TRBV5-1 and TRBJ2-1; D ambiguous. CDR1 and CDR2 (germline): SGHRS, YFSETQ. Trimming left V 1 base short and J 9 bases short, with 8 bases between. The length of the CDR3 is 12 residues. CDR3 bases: TGCGCCAGCAGCTTGTCGGGTGCTGAGCAGTTCTTC. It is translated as CASSLSGAEQFF.

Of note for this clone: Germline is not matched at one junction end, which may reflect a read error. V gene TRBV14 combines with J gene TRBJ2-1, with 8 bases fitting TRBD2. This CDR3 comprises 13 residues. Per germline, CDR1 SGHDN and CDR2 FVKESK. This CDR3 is CASRPRGGNEQFF. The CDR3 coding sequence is TGTGCCAGCCGCCCGCGCGGGGGGAATGAACAGTTCTTC.

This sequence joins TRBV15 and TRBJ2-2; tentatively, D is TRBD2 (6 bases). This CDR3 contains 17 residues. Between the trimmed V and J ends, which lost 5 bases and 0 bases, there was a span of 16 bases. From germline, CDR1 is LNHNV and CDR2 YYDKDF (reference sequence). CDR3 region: CATSFPRLEANTGELFF. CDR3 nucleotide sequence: TGTGCCACCAGCTTCCCGAGACTAGAAGCGAACACCGGGGAGCTGTTTTTT.

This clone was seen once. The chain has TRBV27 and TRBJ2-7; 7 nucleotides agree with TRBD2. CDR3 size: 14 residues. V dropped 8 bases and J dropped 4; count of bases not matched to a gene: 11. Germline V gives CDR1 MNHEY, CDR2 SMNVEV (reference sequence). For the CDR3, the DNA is TGTGCCAGCGGTATCGGGGCGGGAGTGTACGAGCAGTACTTC. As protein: CASGIGAGVYEQYF.

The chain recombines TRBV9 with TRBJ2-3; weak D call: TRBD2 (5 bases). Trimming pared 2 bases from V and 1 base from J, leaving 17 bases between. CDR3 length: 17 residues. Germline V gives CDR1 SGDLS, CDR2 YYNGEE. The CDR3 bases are TGTGCCAGCAGCGTTGCCTCTATAGCGTCAGGCACAGATACGCAGTATTTT. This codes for CASSVASIASGTDTQYF.

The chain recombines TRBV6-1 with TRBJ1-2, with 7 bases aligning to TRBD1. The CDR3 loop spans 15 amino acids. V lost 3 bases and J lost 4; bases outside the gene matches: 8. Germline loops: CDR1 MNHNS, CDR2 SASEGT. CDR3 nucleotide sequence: TGTGCCAGCAGTGACCTCAGGACAGGCCTCTATGGCTACACCTTC. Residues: CASSDLRTGLYGYTF.

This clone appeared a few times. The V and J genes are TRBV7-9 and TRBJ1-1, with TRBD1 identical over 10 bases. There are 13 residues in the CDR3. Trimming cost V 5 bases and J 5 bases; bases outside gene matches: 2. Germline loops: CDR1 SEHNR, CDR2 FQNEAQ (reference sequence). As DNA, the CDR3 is TGTGCCAGCAGCGTGGACAGGGGGACTGAAGCTTTCTTT. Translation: CASSVDRGTEAFF.

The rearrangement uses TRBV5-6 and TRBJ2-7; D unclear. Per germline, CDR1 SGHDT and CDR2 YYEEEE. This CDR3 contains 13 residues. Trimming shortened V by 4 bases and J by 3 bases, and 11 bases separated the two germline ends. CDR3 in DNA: TGTGCCAGCAGCCCGAGACACCACTACGAGCAGTACTTC. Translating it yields CASSPRHHYEQYF.